The source of this TCR beta chain is a study of T cell responses to AZD1222 COVID-19 vaccine. This table comes from immunoSEQ multiplex PCR, and its TCRdb copy is limited to in-frame clones, with some not included. The data contain about 97,000 clones, around nine tenths of them singletons. Trimming at V came to 1 base and at J to 7 bases, leaving 3 bases not matched to a gene. Looked up from germline, CDR1 is SGHNT and CDR2 is YYREEE (reference sequence). This CDR3 region has 13 residues. This clone showed up just once. Its antigen is currently unknown. Study outcomes and limitations: The peak T cell response came first, and repertoires were sampled only after it. There were mostly white British donors and more females than males, and clonal diversity was possibly underestimated. Of the AZD1222 recipients, only 5 to 7 were seropositive at baseline.

This specimen was peripheral blood, taken on day 0 of AZD1222 vaccination. This clonotype was obtained from an adult in good health. This chain joins TRBV5-4 and TRBJ1-2, with 8 positions matching TRBD1. The CDR3 DNA is TGTGCCAGCAGCTTGCAGGGGGCAGGTGGCTACACCTTC. This translates into CASSLQGAGGYTF.